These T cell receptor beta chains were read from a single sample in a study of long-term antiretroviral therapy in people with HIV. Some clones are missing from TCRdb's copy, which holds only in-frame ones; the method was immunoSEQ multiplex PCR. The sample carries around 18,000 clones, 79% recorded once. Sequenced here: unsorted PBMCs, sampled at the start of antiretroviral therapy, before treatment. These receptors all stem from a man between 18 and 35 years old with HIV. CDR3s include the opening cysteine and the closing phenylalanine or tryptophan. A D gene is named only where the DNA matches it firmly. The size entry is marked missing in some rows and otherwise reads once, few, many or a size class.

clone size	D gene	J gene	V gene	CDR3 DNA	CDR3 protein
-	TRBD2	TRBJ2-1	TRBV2	TGTGCCAGCAGTGAAAGGGGACTAGCGAGGCATGAGCAGTTCTTC	CASSERGLARHEQFF
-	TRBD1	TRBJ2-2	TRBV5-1	TGCGCCAGCAGCACCGGACAGGGTCGGGTTCTCGCCGGGGAGCTGTTTTTT	CASSTGQGRVLAGELFF
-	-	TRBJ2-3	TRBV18	TGTGCCAGCTCACCATCAGATACGCAGTATTTT	CASSPSDTQYF
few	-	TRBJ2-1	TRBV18	TGTGCCAGCTCACCCTCCGCGACGGAGACCTACAATGAGCAGTTCTTC	CASSPSATETYNEQFF
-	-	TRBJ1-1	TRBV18	TGTGCCAGCTCACCGGCGGCAGGAGGCACTGAAGCTTTCTTT	CASSPAAGGTEAFF
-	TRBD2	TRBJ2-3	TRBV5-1	TGCGCCAGCAGCTTACACCCATGGGCGGGAGACACAGATACGCAGTATTTT	CASSLHPWAGDTDTQYF
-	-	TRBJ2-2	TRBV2	TGTGCCAGCAGGGCCAACCTCGGGGAGCTGTTTTTT	CASRANLGELFF
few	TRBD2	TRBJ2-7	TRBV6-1	TGTGCCAGCAGTGAAAGGATTGCTAGCGGGGACTACGAGCAGTACTTC	CASSERIASGDYEQYF
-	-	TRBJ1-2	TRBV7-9	TGTGCCAGCAGCTTAGCGGGGAAGGCAGGCGCTAACTATGGCTACACCTTC	CASSLAGKAGANYGYTF
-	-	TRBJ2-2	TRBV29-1	TGCAGCGTAGCCGATAGGAGGGTTAACACCGGGGAGCTGTTTTTT	CSVADRRVNTGELFF
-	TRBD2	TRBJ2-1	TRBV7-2	TGTGCCAGCAGTTTGGGGGGGGAGAATGAGCAGTTCTTC	CASSLGGENEQFF
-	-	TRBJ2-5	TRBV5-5	TGTGCCAGCAGTGGTACGGGAGCGGCACAAGAGACCCAGTACTTC	CASSGTGAAQETQYF
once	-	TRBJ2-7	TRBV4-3	TGCGCCAGCAGCCAAGAAAGGTCGGCGAACGAGCAGTACTTC	CASSQERSANEQYF
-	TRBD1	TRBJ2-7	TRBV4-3	TGCGCCAGCAGCCAAGGGACAGGGGGCTCAGAAGAGCAGTACTTC	CASSQGTGGSEEQYF
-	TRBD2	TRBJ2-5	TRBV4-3	TGCGCCAGCAGATCATTGAAACCGACTAGCGGGAGGTGCAATCAAGAGACCCAGTACTTC	CASRSLKPTSGRCNQETQYF
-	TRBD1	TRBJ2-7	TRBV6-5	TGTGCCAGCACCACAGGGGGACAGGGTGTCGTAGTAAGGTACTTC	CASTTGGQGVVVRYF
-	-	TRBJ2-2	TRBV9	TGTGCCAGCAGCTCCCGTCCGGCCGGGGAGCTGTTTTTT	CASSSRPAGELFF
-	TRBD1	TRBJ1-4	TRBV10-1	TGCGCCAGCACAAGACTGGACAGGAACCCAACTAATGAAAAACTGTTTTTT	CASTRLDRNPTNEKLFF
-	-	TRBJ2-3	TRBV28	TGTGCCAGCAGTTTGAGGGTCCCAGATACGCAGTATTTT	CASSLRVPDTQYF
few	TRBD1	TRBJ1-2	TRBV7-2	TGTGCCAGCAGCTACGCCCGGGACAGGGCGATCTATGGCTACACCTTC	CASSYARDRAIYGYTF
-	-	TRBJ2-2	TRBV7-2	TGTGCCAGCAGCTTAGTGTTCTTGAACACCGGGGAGCTGTTTTTT	CASSLVFLNTGELFF
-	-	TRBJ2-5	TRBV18	TGTGCCAGCTCACCACTGCAAGAGACCCAGTACTTC	CASSPLQETQYF
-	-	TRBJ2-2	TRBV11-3	TGTGCCAGCAGCTTATTGGGAGCCACCGGGGAGCTGTTTTTT	CASSLLGATGELFF
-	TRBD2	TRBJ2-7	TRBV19	TGTGCCAGTAGTATCGTCAGCGGGAGCTACGAGCAGTACTTC	CASSIVSGSYEQYF